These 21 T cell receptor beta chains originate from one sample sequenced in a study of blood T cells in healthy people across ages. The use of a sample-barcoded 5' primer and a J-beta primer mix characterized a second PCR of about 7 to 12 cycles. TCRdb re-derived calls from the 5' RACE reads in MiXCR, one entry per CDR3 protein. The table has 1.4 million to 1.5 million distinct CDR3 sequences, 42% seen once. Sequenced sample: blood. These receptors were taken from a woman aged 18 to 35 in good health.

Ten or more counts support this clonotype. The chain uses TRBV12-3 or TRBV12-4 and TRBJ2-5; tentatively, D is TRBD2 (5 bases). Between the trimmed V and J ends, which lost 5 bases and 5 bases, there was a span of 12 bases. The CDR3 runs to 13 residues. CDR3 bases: TGTGCCAGCAGTGTAACTAGGTGGGAGACCCAGTACTTC. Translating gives CASSVTRWETQYF.

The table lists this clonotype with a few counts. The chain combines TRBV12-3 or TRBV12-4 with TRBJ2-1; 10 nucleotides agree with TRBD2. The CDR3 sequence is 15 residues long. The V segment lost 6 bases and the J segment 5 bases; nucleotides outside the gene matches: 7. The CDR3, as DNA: TGTGCCAGCAGAACCGGGACTAGCGAGCACAATGAGCAGTTCTTC. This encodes CASRTGTSEHNEQFF.

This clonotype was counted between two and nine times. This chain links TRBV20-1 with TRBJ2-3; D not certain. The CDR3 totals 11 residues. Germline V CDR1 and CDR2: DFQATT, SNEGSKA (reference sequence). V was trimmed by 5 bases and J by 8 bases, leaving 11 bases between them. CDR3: CSAPAPSTQYF. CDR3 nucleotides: TGCAGTGCTCCGGCCCCCAGTACGCAGTATTTT.

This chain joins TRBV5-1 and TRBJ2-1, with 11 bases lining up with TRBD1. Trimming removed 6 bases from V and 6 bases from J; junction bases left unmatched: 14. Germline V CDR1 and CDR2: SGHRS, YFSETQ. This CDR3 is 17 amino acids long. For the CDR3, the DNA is TGCGCCAGCAACCCTTTATTGTTGGGACAGGGGGGCAATGAGCAGTTCTTC. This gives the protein CASNPLLLGQGGNEQFF.

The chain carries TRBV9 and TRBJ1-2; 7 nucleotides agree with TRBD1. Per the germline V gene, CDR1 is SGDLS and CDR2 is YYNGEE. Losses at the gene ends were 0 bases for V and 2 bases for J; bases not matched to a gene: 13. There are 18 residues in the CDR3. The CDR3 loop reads CASSVDGGRQGGNYGYTF. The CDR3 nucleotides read TGTGCCAGCAGCGTAGATGGGGGGCGACAGGGTGGGAACTATGGCTACACCTTC.

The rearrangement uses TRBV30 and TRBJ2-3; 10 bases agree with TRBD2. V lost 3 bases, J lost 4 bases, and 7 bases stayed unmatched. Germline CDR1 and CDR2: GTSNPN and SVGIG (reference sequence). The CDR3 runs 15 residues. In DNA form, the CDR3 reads TGTGCCTGGAGGAGGAGCGGGGGGGCCGCAGATACGCAGTATTTT. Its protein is CAWRRSGGAADTQYF.

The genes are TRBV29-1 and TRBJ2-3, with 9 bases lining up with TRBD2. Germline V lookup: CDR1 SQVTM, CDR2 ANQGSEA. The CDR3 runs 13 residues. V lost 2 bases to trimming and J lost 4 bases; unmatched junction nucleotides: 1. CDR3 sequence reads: CSVEIAGADTQYF. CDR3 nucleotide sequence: TGCAGCGTTGAAATAGCGGGAGCAGATACGCAGTATTTT.

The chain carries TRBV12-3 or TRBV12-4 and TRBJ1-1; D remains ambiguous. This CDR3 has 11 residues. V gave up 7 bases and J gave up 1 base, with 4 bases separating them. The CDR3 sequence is CASMENTEAFF. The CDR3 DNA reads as TGTGCCAGCATGGAGAACACTGAAGCTTTCTTT.

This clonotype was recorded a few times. The CDR3 nucleotides are TGTGCCAGCAGCTTAGGTGGAGCGGGAGGGTACGAGCAGTACTTC. It yields the protein CASSLGGAGGYEQYF. The V and J genes are TRBV7-2 and TRBJ2-7; 10 bases line up with TRBD2. The V segment lost 1 base and the J segment 4 bases; nucleotides outside the gene matches: 4. This CDR3 spans 15 amino acids. Germline-derived CDR1 and CDR2 are SGHTA and FQGNSA.

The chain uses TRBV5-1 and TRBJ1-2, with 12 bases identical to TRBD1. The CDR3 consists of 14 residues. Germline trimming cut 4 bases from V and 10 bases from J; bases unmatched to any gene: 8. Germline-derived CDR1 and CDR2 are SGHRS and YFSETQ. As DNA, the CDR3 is TGCGCCAGCAGCGTGGGACAGGGGGCAAAGGACTACACCTTC. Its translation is CASSVGQGAKDYTF.

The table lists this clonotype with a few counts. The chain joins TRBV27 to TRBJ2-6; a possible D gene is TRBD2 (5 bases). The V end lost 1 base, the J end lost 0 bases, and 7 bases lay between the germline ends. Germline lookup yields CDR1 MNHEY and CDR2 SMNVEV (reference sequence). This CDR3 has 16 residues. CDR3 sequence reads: CASSLYGDSGANVLTF. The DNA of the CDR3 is TGTGCCAGCAGTTTATACGGGGACTCTGGGGCCAACGTCCTGACTTTC.

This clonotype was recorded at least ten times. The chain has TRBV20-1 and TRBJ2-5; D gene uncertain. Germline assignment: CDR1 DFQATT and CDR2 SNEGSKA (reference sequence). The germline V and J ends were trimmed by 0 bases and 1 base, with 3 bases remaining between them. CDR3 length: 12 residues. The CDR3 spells CSARDLQETQYF. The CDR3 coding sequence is TGCAGTGCTAGAGATCTCCAAGAGACCCAGTACTTC.

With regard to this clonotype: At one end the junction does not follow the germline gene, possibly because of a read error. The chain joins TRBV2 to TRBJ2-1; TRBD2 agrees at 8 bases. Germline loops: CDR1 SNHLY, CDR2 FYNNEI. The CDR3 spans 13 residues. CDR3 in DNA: TGTGCCGGCAGTGGGACTAGTGGGAATGAGCAGTTCTTC. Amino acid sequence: CAGSGTSGNEQFF. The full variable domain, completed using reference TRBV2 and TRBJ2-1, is EPEVTQTPSHQVTQMGQEVILRCVPISNHLYFYWYRQILGQKVEFLVSFYNNEISEKSEIFDDQFSVERPDGSNFTLKIRSTKLEDSAMYFCAGSGTSGNEQFFGPGTRLTVL.

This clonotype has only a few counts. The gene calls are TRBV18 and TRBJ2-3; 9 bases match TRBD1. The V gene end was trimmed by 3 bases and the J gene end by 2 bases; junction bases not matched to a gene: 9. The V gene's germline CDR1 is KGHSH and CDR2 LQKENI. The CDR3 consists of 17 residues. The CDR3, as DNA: TGTGCCAGCTCACCGGGTCTGGGACAGGGTAACACAGATACGCAGTATTTT. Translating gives CASSPGLGQGNTDTQYF.

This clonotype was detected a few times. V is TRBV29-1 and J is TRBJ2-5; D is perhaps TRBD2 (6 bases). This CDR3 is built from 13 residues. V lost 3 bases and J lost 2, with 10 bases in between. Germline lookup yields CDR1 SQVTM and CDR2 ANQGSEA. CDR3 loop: CSVDPGVQETQYF. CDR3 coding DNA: TGCAGCGTTGACCCGGGGGTGCAAGAGACCCAGTACTTC.

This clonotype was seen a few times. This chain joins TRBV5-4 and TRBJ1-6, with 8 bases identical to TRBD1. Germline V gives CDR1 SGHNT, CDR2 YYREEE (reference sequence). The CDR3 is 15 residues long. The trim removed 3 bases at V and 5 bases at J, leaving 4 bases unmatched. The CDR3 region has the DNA TGTGCCAGCAGCTACAGGACAGGGAATAATTCACCCCTCCACTTT. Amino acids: CASSYRTGNNSPLHF.

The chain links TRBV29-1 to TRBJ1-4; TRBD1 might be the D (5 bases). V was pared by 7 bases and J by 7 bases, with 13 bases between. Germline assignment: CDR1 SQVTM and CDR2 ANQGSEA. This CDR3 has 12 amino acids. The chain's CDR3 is CSATYGAEKLFF. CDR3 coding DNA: TGCAGCGCCACCTACGGGGCTGAAAAACTGTTTTTT.

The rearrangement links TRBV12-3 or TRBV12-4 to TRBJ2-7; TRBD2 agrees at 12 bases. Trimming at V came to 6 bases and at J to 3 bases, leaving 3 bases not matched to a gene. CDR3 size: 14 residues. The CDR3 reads CASRMTSGGYEQYF. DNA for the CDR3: TGTGCCAGCAGGATGACTAGCGGGGGCTACGAGCAGTACTTC.

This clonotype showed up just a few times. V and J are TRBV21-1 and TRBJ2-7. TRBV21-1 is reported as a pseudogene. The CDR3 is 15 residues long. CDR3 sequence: CASSGTDQLPYEQYF. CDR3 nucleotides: TGTGCCAGCAGCGGAACGGATCAACTCCCCTACGAGCAGTACTTC.

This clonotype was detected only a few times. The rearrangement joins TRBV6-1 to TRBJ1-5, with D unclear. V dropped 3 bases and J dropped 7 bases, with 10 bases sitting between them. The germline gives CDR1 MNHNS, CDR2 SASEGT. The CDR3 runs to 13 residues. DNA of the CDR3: TGTGCCAGCAGTGACTTTCTAGGGCAGCCCCAGCATTTT. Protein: CASSDFLGQPQHF.

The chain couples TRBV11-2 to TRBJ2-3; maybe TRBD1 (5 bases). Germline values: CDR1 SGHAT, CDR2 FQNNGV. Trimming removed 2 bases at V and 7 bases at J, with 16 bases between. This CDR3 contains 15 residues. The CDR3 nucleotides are TGTGCCAGCAGCTTATGGGCAGGGTTGGGAAATACGCAGTATTTT. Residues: CASSLWAGLGNTQYF. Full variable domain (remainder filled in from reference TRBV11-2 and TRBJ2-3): EAGVAQSPRYKIIEKRQSVAFWCNPISGHATLYWYQQILGQGPKLLIQFQNNGVVDDSQLPKDRFSAERLKGVDSTLKIQPAKLEDSAVYLCASSLWAGLGNTQYFGPGTRLTVL.